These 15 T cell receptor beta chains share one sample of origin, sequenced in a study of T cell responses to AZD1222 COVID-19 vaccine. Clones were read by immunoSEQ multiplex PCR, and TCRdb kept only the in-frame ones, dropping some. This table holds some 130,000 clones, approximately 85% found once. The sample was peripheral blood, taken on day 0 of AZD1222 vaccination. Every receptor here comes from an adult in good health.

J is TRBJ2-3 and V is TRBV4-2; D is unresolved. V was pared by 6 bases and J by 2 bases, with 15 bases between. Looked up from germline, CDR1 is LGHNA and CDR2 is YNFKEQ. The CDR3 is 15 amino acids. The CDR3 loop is CASRGSAASTDTQYF. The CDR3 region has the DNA TGTGCCAGCAGGGGTTCTGCAGCCTCCACAGATACGCAGTATTTT.

CDR3 nucleotide sequence: TGTGCCAGCAGCCAAGATCTGATAGCGGGAGAGACCCAGTACTTC. It is translated as CASSQDLIAGETQYF. This chain joins TRBV3-1 (or the pseudogene TRBV3-2) and TRBJ2-5; TRBD2 agrees at 7 bases. This CDR3 comprises 15 residues. Germline V gene lookup returns CDR1 LGHDT and CDR2 YNNKEL (reference sequence). V shed 0 bases and J 4 bases; nucleotides not matched to a gene: 5.

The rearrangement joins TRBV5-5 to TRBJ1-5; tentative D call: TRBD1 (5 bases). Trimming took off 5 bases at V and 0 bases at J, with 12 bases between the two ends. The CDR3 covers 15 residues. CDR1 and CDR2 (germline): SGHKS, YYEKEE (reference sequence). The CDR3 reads CASSVGRNSNQPQHF. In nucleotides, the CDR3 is TGTGCCAGCAGTGTGGGACGGAATAGCAATCAGCCCCAGCATTTT.

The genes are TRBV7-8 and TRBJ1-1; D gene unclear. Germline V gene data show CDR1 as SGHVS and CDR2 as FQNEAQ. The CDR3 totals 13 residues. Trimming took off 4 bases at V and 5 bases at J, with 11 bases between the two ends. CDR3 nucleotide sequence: TGTGCCAGCAGCTCCCGGTGGGAGACTGAAGCTTTCTTT. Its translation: CASSSRWETEAFF.

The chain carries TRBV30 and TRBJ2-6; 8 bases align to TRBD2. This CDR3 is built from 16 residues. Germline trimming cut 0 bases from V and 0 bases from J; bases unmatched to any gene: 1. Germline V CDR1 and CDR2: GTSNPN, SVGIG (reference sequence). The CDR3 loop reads CAWSVAGVSGANVLTF. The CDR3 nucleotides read TGTGCCTGGAGTGTAGCGGGGGTCTCTGGGGCCAACGTCCTGACTTTC. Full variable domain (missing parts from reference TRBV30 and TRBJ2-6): SQTIHQWPATLVQPVGSPLSLECTVEGTSNPNLYWYRQAAGRGLQLLFYSVGIGQISSEVPQNLSASRPQDRQFILSSKKLLLSDSGFYLCAWSVAGVSGANVLTFGAGSRLTVL.

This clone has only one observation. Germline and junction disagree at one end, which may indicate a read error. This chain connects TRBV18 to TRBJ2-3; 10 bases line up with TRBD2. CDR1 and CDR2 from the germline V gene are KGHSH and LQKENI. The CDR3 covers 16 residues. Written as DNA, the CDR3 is TGTGCCAGCACACCATACTTAGCGGGGGGACGGGATACGCAGTATTTT. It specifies CASTPYLAGGRDTQYF. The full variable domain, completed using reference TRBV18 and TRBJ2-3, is NAGVMQNPRHLVRRRGQEARLRCSPMKGHSHVYWYRQLPEEGLKFMVYLQKENIIDESGMPKERFSAEFPKEGPSILRIQQVVRGDSAAYFCASTPYLAGGRDTQYFGPGTRLTVL.

The CDR3 loop reads CASSSPFGTSTDTQYF. CDR3 nucleotide sequence: TGTGCCAGCAGCTCGCCCTTCGGGACCAGCACAGATACGCAGTATTTT. The J gene is TRBJ2-3, the V gene TRBV11-3; D possibly matches TRBD1 or TRBD2 (5 bases each). V was pared by 4 bases and J by 0 bases, with 14 bases between. This CDR3 comprises 16 residues. Germline V gene lookup returns CDR1 SGHNT and CDR2 YENEEA.

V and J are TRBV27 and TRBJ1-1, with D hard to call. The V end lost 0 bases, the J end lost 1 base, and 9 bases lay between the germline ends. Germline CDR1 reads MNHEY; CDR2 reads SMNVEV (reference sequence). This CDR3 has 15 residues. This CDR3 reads CASSLSRLGNTEAFF. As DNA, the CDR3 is TGTGCCAGCAGTTTATCGCGTTTGGGGAACACTGAAGCTTTCTTT.

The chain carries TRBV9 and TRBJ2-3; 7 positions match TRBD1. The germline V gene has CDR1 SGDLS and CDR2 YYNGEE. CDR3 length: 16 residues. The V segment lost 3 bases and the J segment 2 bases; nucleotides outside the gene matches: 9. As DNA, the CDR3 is TGTGCCAGCAGCGCTCCAGGGGGTTTACCCACAGATACGCAGTATTTT. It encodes CASSAPGGLPTDTQYF.

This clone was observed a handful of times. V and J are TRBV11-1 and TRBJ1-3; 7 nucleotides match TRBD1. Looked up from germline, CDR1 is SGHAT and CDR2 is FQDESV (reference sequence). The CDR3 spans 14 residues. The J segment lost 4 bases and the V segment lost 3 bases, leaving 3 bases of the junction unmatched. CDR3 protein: CASSFPGQGNTIYF. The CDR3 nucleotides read TGTGCCAGCAGCTTCCCGGGACAGGGAAACACCATATATTTT. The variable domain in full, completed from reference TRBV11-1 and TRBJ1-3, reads EAEVAQSPRYKITEKSQAVAFWCDPISGHATLYWYRQILGQGPELLVQFQDESVVDDSQLPKDRFSAERLKGVDSTLKIQPAELGDSAMYLCASSFPGQGNTIYFGEGSWLTVV.

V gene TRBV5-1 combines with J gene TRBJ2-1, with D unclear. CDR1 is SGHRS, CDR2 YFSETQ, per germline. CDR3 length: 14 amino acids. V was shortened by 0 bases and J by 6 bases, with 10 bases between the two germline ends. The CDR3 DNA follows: TGCGCCAGCAGCTTGGACAGTACGGTCAATGAGCAGTTCTTC. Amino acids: CASSLDSTVNEQFF.

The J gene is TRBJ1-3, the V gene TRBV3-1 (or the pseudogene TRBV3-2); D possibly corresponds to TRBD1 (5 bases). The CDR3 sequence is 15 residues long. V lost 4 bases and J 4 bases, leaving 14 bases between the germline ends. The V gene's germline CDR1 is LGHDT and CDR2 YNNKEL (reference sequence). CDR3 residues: CASSRYSGSGNTIYF. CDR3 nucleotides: TGTGCCAGCAGCCGATATTCAGGGTCGGGAAACACCATATATTTT.

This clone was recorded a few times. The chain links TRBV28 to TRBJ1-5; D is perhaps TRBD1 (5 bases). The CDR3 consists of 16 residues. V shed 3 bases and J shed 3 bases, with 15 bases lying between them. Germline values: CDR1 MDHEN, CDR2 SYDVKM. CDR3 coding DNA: TGTGCCAGCAGTTTTTGGGGGGAGTTAATCAATCAGCCCCAGCATTTT. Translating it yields CASSFWGELINQPQHF. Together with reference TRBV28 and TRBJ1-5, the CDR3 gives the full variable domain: DVKVTQSSRYLVKRTGEKVFLECVQDMDHENMFWYRQDPGLGLRLIYFSYDVKMKEKGDIPEGYSVSREKKERFSLILESASTNQTSMYLCASSFWGELINQPQHFGDGTRLSIL.

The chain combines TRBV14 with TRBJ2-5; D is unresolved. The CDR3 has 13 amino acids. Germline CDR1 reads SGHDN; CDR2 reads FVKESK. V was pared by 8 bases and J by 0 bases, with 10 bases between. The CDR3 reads CASGIYNQETQYF. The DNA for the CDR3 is TGTGCCAGCGGAATTTATAACCAAGAGACCCAGTACTTC. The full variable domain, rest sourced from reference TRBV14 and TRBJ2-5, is EAGVTQFPSHSVIEKGQTVTLRCDPISGHDNLYWYRRVMGKEIKFLLHFVKESKQDESGMPNNRFLAERTGGTYSTLKVQPAELEDSGVYFCASGIYNQETQYFGPGTRLLVL.

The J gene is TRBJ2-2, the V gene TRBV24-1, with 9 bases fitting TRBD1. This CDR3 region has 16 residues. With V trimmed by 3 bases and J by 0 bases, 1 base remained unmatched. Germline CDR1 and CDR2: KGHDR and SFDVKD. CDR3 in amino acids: CATSDGQGTNTGELFF. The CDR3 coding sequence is TGTGCCACCAGTGATGGACAGGGGACGAACACCGGGGAGCTGTTTTTT.